These 2 T cell receptor beta chains came from one sample sequenced in a study of T-cell reconstitution after alpha-beta-depleted transplantation in children. Unique molecular identifiers were incorporated during preparation of the TCRbeta library. One entry per CDR3 protein, called by TCRdb with MiXCR from the PCR reads. The sample includes about 98,000 distinct CDR3 sequences, less than 6% of them seen just once. The sample consisted of PBMCs, mostly from graft donor cells, taken 60 days after TCRalphabeta/CD19-depleted stem cell transplant. The receptors shown here come from a female patient under 10 years old who had a stem cell transplant for Fanconi anemia, so the T cells may come from the graft donor.

This clonotype was picked up a small number of times. The genes are TRBV7-8 and TRBJ2-7; the D call may be TRBD1 or TRBD2 (5 bases each). CDR3 length equals 14 residues. With 5 bases removed from V and 4 bases from J, the gap between germline ends came to 15 bases. Germline CDR1 reads SGHVS; CDR2 reads FQNEAQ. The CDR3 region is CASSLRDPMYEQYF. DNA of the CDR3: TGTGCCAGCAGCCTCCGGGACCCCATGTACGAGCAGTACTTC.

Many counts were recorded for this clonotype. The chain combines TRBV5-1 with TRBJ2-7, with D possibly being TRBD2 (6 bases). V was shortened by 0 bases and J by 5 bases, with 18 bases between the two germline ends. In germline, CDR1 is SGHRS, CDR2 YFSETQ. This CDR3 is 16 amino acids long. The CDR3 DNA is TGCGCCAGCAGCTTGGCGGGAGATCCTCCTTCTAACGAGCAGTACTTC. This codes for CASSLAGDPPSNEQYF.